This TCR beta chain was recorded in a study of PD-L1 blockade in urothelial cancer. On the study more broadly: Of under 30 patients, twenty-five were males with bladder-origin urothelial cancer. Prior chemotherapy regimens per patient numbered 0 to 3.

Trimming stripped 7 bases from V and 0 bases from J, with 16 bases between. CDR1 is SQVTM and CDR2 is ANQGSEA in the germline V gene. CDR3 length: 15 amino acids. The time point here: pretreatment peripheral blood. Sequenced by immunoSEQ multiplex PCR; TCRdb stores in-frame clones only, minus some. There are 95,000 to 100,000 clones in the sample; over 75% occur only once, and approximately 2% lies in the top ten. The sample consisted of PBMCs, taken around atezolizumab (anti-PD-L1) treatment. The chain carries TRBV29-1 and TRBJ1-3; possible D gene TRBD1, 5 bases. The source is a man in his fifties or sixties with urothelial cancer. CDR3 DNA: TGCAGCGCCGAGGAGGGGTTAAGCTCTGGAAACACCATATATTTT. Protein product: CSAEEGLSSGNTIYF.